These 29 T cell receptor beta chains were all obtained from the same sample, sequenced in a study of shared clonotypes between healthy human individuals. Here immunoSEQ multiplex PCR was the method, and the copy in TCRdb shows in-frame clones only, minus some. The sample yields roughly 2.4 million clones, around 95% seen once. Specimen: naive CD4+ T cells sorted from blood. Subset defined: CD45RA+ positively selected. These receptors came from a man aged 18 to 35 in good health.

The chain uses TRBV7-2 and TRBJ2-3; no clear D gene. The V end was cut by 7 bases, the J end by 6 bases, with 14 bases between. The CDR3 consists of 13 residues. The V gene's germline CDR1 is SGHTA and CDR2 FQGNSA. The CDR3 DNA reads TGTGCCAGCAACCGAATCGGGTCCGATACGCAGTATTTT. As protein: CASNRIGSDTQYF.

Turning to this clone: The same CDR3 can be traced to other DNA sequences in this sample. The J gene is TRBJ1-2, the V gene TRBV30; TRBD1 might be the D (6 bases). Germline loops: CDR1 GTSNPN, CDR2 SVGIG (reference sequence). V was trimmed by 0 bases and J by 8 bases, leaving 10 bases between them. This CDR3 comprises 12 residues. The CDR3 region has the DNA TGTGCCTGGAGTGTACCTGGGGGCGGCTACACCTTC. Protein: CAWSVPGGGYTF.

The rearrangement joins TRBV4-2 to TRBJ2-7; D gene unclear. The CDR3 loop spans 12 amino acids. CDR1 is LGHNA, CDR2 YNFKEQ, per germline. Trimming pared 2 bases from V and 13 bases from J, leaving 15 bases between. This CDR3 reads CASSQNKNKNYF. The CDR3 DNA is TGTGCCAGCAGCCAAAATAAAAACAAAAACTACTTC.

V and J are TRBV10-3 and TRBJ1-6; 9 bases map to TRBD1. This CDR3 is 18 amino acids long. V shed 5 bases and J 0 bases; nucleotides not matched to a gene: 8. Germline V gene data show CDR1 as ENHRY and CDR2 as SYGVKD. The CDR3 sequence is CAISSGQGLSSYNSPLHF. In DNA form, the CDR3 reads TGTGCCATCAGTTCGGGACAGGGACTAAGCTCCTATAATTCACCCCTCCACTTT.

The V and J genes are TRBV7-6 and TRBJ1-6; unclear D gene. Germline assignment: CDR1 SGHVS and CDR2 FNYEAQ. The CDR3 loop spans 14 amino acids. Trimming removed 1 base from V and 8 bases from J, with 9 bases in between. CDR3 DNA: TGTGCCAGCAGCTTAGGGTCGATAGATTCACCCCTCCACTTT. Protein: CASSLGSIDSPLHF. Using reference TRBV7-6 and TRBJ1-6 for the parts outside the CDR3, the full variable domain is GAGVSQSPRYKVTKRGQDVALRCDPISGHVSLYWYRQALGQGPEFLTYFNYEAQQDKSGLPNDRFSAERPEGSISTLTIQRTEQRDSAMYRCASSLGSIDSPLHFGNGTRLTVT.

The rearrangement links TRBV5-1 to TRBJ2-5, with TRBD2 identical over 14 bases. V was pared by 4 bases and J by 5 bases, with 4 bases of the junction left unmatched. The germline gives CDR1 SGHRS, CDR2 YFSETQ. There are 15 residues in the CDR3. The CDR3 protein is CASSRGTSGSETQYF. The DNA for the CDR3 is TGCGCCAGCAGCCGCGGGACTAGCGGGAGTGAGACCCAGTACTTC.

As for this clone: Other DNA sequences of this sample code for an identical CDR3. V and J are TRBV5-1 and TRBJ1-1; TRBD1 matches at 7 bases. V lost 1 base, J lost 2 bases, and 5 bases stayed unmatched. From germline, CDR1 is SGHRS and CDR2 YFSETQ. This CDR3 is built from 15 residues. The CDR3 protein is CASSLTGTDNTEAFF. CDR3 in DNA: TGCGCCAGCAGCTTGACCGGGACAGATAACACTGAAGCTTTCTTT.

The chain joins TRBV4-2 to TRBJ2-7, with a tentative D call TRBD2 (7 bases). CDR1 is LGHNA, CDR2 YNFKEQ, per germline. Trimming took 1 base from V and 5 from J, leaving 18 bases between them. This CDR3 region has 16 residues. CDR3 region: CASSQVYRGAGNEQYF. The CDR3 bases are TGTGCCAGCAGCCAAGTCTATCGGGGGGCCGGTAACGAGCAGTACTTC.

J is TRBJ2-5 and V is TRBV9; 12 positions agree with TRBD2. Trimming cost V 2 bases and J 5 bases; bases outside gene matches: 7. The length of the CDR3 is 16 residues. Germline V CDR1 and CDR2: SGDLS, YYNGEE. CDR3 sequence reads: CASSVSTSGGMETQYF. CDR3 coding DNA: TGTGCCAGCAGCGTTTCCACTAGCGGGGGGATGGAGACCCAGTACTTC.

The genes are TRBV28 and TRBJ2-7; tentatively, D is TRBD1 or TRBD2 (7 bases each). CDR3 length equals 13 residues. Germline CDR1 and CDR2: MDHEN and SYDVKM. Trimming cost V 6 bases and J 5 bases, with 14 bases left between them. The CDR3 is CASSPGGADEQYF. CDR3 in DNA: TGTGCCAGCAGCCCAGGGGGGGCGGACGAGCAGTACTTC. Looking up the rest from reference TRBV28 and TRBJ2-7 gives the full variable domain: DVKVTQSSRYLVKRTGEKVFLECVQDMDHENMFWYRQDPGLGLRLIYFSYDVKMKEKGDIPEGYSVSREKKERFSLILESASTNQTSMYLCASSPGGADEQYFGPGTRLTVT.

The V gene is TRBV5-1, the J gene TRBJ2-7; D is ambiguous. Per germline, CDR1 SGHRS and CDR2 YFSETQ. This CDR3 spans 13 amino acids. V lost 0 bases and J lost 9, with 13 bases in between. The CDR3 loop is CASSLAPENAQYF. CDR3 DNA: TGCGCCAGCAGCTTGGCCCCGGAGAACGCGCAGTACTTC.

The V gene is TRBV19, the J gene TRBJ2-3, with TRBD2 matching over 9 bases. Germline V gene sequence: CDR1 LNHDA, CDR2 SQIVND (reference sequence). CDR3 length equals 18 residues. The V and J ends lost 2 bases and 3 bases, in that order; junction bases with no gene match: 12. This CDR3 reads CASSINWGSGSLTDTQYF. The CDR3, as DNA: TGTGCCAGTAGTATAAATTGGGGTAGCGGGAGCTTGACAGATACGCAGTATTTT. Combining the CDR3 with reference TRBV19 and TRBJ2-3 gives the whole variable domain DGGITQSPKYLFRKEGQNVTLSCEQNLNHDAMYWYRQDPGQGLRLIYYSQIVNDFQKGDIAEGYSVSREKKESFPLTVTSAQKNPTAFYLCASSINWGSGSLTDTQYFGPGTRLTVL.

The chain has TRBV5-1 and TRBJ1-1; tentative D call: TRBD1 (6 bases). Germline V lookup: CDR1 SGHRS, CDR2 YFSETQ. Deletions cut 1 base from V and 0 bases from J, with 22 bases between. The length of the CDR3 is 19 residues. CDR3 sequence: CASSLSGGNSGQLNTEAFF. CDR3 nucleotide sequence: TGCGCCAGCAGCTTGAGTGGGGGTAATTCGGGACAACTGAACACTGAAGCTTTCTTT.

This clone has just one count. The chain couples TRBV10-2 to TRBJ2-7; 7 bases are shared with TRBD2. This CDR3 has 15 residues. The V and J ends lost 0 bases and 2 bases, in that order; junction bases with no gene match: 4. Germline CDR1 and CDR2: WSHSY and SAAADI. CDR3 in amino acids: CASSESGAGAYEQYF. In DNA, the CDR3 is TGCGCCAGCAGTGAGTCTGGGGCGGGGGCCTACGAGCAGTACTTC.

The chain employs TRBV5-1 and TRBJ2-5, with 7 bases that match TRBD2. V lost 0 bases to trimming and J lost 5 bases; unmatched junction nucleotides: 7. The CDR3 runs to 15 residues. From germline, CDR1 is SGHRS and CDR2 YFSETQ. The CDR3 region has the DNA TGCGCCAGCAGCTTGGGTGTCGGGGAGGGGGAGACCCAGTACTTC. Amino acid sequence: CASSLGVGEGETQYF.

The genes are TRBV7-2 and TRBJ1-6, with D maybe TRBD1 (6 bases). V lost 5 bases and J lost 7, with 21 bases in between. This CDR3 has 17 amino acids. Germline values: CDR1 SGHTA, CDR2 FQGNSA. CDR3 in amino acids: CASSRNYARTENSPLHF. CDR3 DNA sequence: TGTGCCAGCAGCCGTAACTACGCCCGGACAGAGAATTCACCCCTCCACTTT.

V usage is TRBV4-1 and J usage is TRBJ2-1; no firm D call. The germline V gene has CDR1 MGHRA and CDR2 YSYEKL. V was pared by 0 bases and J by 8 bases, with 14 bases between. The CDR3 extends over 15 amino acids. For the CDR3, the DNA is TGCGCCAGCAGCCAAGATCCGTGGGCAGACGATGAGCAGTTCTTC. It is translated as CASSQDPWADDEQFF.

V is TRBV7-2 and J is TRBJ2-3; D may be TRBD1 (7 bases). CDR3 length: 15 residues. With 5 bases removed from V and 3 bases from J, the gap between germline ends came to 15 bases. Germline V gene lookup returns CDR1 SGHTA and CDR2 FQGNSA. The CDR3 DNA follows: TGTGCCAGCAGCCCGGCGGGGACAGCGACAGATACGCAGTATTTT. Protein: CASSPAGTATDTQYF.

CDR3 DNA: TGTGCCAGCAGCCCGGGGACAGGGGGAATGAACACTGAAGCTTTCTTT. Residues: CASSPGTGGMNTEAFF. This chain links TRBV7-9 with TRBJ1-1, with 11 bases fitting TRBD1. With V trimmed by 5 bases and J by 0 bases, 5 bases remained unmatched. Germline CDR1 is SEHNR and CDR2 is FQNEAQ (reference sequence). There are 16 residues in the CDR3.

This chain joins TRBV6-5 and TRBJ1-2; 9 bases are shared with TRBD1. Unmatched junction bases numbered 5, after V lost 6 bases and J lost 3 bases. CDR1 and CDR2 (germline): MNHEY, SVGAGI. The length of the CDR3 is 14 residues. CDR3 in amino acids: CASRRQGGDYGYTF. The CDR3 bases are TGTGCCAGCAGACGACAGGGGGGAGACTATGGCTACACCTTC.

The gene calls are TRBV9 and TRBJ2-3; possible D gene TRBD1, 6 bases. The CDR3 has 16 amino acids. The germline V and J ends were trimmed by 4 bases and 6 bases, with 21 bases remaining between them. The germline V gene encodes CDR1 SGDLS and CDR2 YYNGEE. CDR3: CASSPGVSGKLDTQYF. The CDR3 nucleotides are TGTGCCAGCAGCCCAGGGGTCAGCGGCAAGCTGGATACGCAGTATTTT.

The chain couples TRBV10-3 to TRBJ1-2; the D is unclear. Trimming removed 2 bases from V and 4 bases from J, with 14 bases in between. The CDR3 covers 15 residues. Germline CDR1 and CDR2: ENHRY and SYGVKD. The CDR3 loop is CAISETRDPRYGYTF. DNA for the CDR3: TGTGCCATCAGTGAGACCAGAGATCCACGCTATGGCTACACCTTC.

CDR3 sequence (DNA): TGTGCCAGTAGTATTGAAGGAGGGACCCAGGTGAAGACCCAGTACTTC. Encoded protein: CASSIEGGTQVKTQYF. This chain joins TRBV19 and TRBJ2-5; perhaps TRBD2 as D (6 bases). The CDR3 is 16 residues long. Deletions cut 3 bases from V and 6 bases from J, with 20 bases between. CDR1 is LNHDA, CDR2 SQIVND, per germline (reference sequence).

This clone was found once. The CDR3 nucleotides read TGTGCCAGCAGCTTAGGAAGTATTCTCAAGTCTAATGAAAAACTGTTTTTT. Translating gives CASSLGSILKSNEKLFF. This rearrangement joins TRBV7-2 to TRBJ1-4; no definite D call. Trimming pared 1 base from V and 3 bases from J, leaving 15 bases between. CDR3 size: 17 residues. The germline V gene has CDR1 SGHTA and CDR2 FQGNSA.

The V and J genes are TRBV13 and TRBJ1-1, with TRBD1 identical over 7 bases. The CDR3 has 16 amino acids. V shed 4 bases, J shed 6 bases, and the junction held 14 bases outside the gene matches. Germline V gives CDR1 PRHDT, CDR2 FYEKMQ (reference sequence). For the CDR3, the DNA is TGTGCCAGCAGCTCGTCATACAGGGGATCATCGCCTGAAGCTTTCTTT. Translation gives CASSSSYRGSSPEAFF.

This chain connects TRBV2 to TRBJ1-2, with TRBD1 matching 10 bases. The CDR3 contains 15 residues. V lost 6 bases and J lost 8; bases outside the gene matches: 12. Germline assignment: CDR1 SNHLY and CDR2 FYNNEI. CDR3 residues: CASSRRSGQGDGYTF. The CDR3 DNA follows: TGTGCCAGCAGCCGGAGGAGCGGACAGGGGGACGGCTACACCTTC.

The chain combines TRBV9 with TRBJ2-2; D ambiguous. This CDR3 has 14 residues. The V end was cut by 3 bases, the J end by 5 bases, with 11 bases between. Germline loops: CDR1 SGDLS, CDR2 YYNGEE. CDR3 residues: CASSDLQKTGELFF. The CDR3 nucleotides are TGTGCCAGCAGCGACCTGCAAAAAACCGGGGAGCTGTTTTTT. The whole variable domain, filled in from reference TRBV9 and TRBJ2-2, reads DSGVTQTPKHLITATGQRVTLRCSPRSGDLSVYWYQQSLDQGLQFLIQYYNGEERAKGNILERFSAQQFPDLHSELNLSSLELGDSALYFCASSDLQKTGELFFGEGSRLTVL.

The rearrangement joins TRBV4-1 to TRBJ1-3; the D gene is possibly TRBD1 (5 bases). CDR3 length: 16 residues. Trimming pared 0 bases from V and 4 bases from J, leaving 13 bases between. The germline V gene has CDR1 MGHRA and CDR2 YSYEKL. Written as DNA, the CDR3 is TGCGCCAGCAGCCAAGAAGGGACCTTCTCCGGAAACACCATATATTTT. It codes for CASSQEGTFSGNTIYF.

This clone turned up a few times. The chain links TRBV6-1 to TRBJ1-6; D possibly corresponds to TRBD1 (5 bases). Germline V gene sequence: CDR1 MNHNS, CDR2 SASEGT. Trimming took off 3 bases at V and 10 bases at J, with 13 bases between the two ends. The CDR3 extends over 14 amino acids. The chain's CDR3 is CASSDGRVGSPLHF. DNA for the CDR3: TGTGCCAGCAGTGACGGCAGGGTGGGATCACCCCTCCACTTT.